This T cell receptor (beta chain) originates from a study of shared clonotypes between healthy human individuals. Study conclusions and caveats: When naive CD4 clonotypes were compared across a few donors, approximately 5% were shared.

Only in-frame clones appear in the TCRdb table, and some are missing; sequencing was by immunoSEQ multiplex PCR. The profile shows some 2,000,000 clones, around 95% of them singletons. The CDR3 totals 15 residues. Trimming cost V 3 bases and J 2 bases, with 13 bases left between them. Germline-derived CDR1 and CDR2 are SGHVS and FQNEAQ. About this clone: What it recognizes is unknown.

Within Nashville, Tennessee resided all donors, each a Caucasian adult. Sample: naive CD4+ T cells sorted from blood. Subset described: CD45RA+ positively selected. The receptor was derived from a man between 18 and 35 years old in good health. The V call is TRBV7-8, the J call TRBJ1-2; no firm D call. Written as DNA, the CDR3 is TGTGCCAGCAGCTTGCCCCCCGTTACGAACTATGGCTACACCTTC. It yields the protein CASSLPPVTNYGYTF.